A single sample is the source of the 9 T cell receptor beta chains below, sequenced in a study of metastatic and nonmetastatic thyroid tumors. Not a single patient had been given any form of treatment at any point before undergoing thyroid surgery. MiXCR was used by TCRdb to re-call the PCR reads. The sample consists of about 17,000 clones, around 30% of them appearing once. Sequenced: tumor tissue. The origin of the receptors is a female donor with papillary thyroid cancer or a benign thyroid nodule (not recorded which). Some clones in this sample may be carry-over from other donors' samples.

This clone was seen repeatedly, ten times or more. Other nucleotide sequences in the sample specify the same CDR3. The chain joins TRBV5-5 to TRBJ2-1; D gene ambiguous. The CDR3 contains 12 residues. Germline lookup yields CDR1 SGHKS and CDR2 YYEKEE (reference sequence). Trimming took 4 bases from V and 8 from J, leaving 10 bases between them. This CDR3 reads CASSLLTYEQFF. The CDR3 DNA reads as TGTGCCAGCAGCCTCCTTACATATGAGCAGTTCTTC.

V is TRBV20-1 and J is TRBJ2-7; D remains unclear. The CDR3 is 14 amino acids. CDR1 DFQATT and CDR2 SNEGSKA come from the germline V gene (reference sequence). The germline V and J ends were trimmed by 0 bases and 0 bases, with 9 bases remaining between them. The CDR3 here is CSARDRRISYEQYF. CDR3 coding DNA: TGCAGTGCTAGAGATAGGCGGATCTCCTACGAGCAGTACTTC.

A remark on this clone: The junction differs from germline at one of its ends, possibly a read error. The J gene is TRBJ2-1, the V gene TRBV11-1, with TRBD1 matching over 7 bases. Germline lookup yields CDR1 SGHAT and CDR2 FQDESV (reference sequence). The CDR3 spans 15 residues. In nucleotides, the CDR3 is TGTGCCATCAGCTTTAGACAGGGAGTAAGCTATGAGCAGTTCTTC. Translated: CAISFRQGVSYEQFF.

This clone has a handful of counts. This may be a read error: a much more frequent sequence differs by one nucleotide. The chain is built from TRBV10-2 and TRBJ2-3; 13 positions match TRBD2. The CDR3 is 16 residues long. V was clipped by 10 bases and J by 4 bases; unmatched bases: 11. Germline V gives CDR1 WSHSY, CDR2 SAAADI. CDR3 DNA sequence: TGCGCCAACAGACCAGAGACTAGCGGGAGGCCAGATACGCAGTATTTT. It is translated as CANRPETSGRPDTQYF.

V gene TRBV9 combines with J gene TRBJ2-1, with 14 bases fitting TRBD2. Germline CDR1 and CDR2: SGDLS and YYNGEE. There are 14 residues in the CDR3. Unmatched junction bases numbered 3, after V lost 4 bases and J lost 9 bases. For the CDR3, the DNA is TGTGCCAGCAGCAAGACTAGCGGGAGGGGTGAGCAGTTCTTC. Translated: CASSKTSGRGEQFF.

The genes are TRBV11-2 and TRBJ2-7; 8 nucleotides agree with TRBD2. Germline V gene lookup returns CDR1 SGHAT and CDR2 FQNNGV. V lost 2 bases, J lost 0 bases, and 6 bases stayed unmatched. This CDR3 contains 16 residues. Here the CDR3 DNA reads TGTGCCAGCAGCTTATGTGGACTAGCATCCTCCTACGAGCAGTACTTC. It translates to CASSLCGLASSYEQYF. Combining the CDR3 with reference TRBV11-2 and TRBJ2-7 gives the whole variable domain EAGVAQSPRYKIIEKRQSVAFWCNPISGHATLYWYQQILGQGPKLLIQFQNNGVVDDSQLPKDRFSAERLKGVDSTLKIQPAKLEDSAVYLCASSLCGLASSYEQYFGPGTRLTVT.

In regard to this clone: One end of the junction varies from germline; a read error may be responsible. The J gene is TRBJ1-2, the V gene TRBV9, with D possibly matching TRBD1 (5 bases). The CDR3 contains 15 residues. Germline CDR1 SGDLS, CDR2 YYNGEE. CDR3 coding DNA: TGTTCCAGCAGCGTGTCCACAGCGGGGGACTATGGCTACACCTTC. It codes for CSSSVSTAGDYGYTF. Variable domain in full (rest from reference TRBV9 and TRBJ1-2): DSGVTQTPKHLITATGQRVTLRCSPRSGDLSVYWYQQSLDQGLQFLIQYYNGEERAKGNILERFSAQQFPDLHSELNLSSLELGDSALYFCSSSVSTAGDYGYTFGSGTRLTVV.

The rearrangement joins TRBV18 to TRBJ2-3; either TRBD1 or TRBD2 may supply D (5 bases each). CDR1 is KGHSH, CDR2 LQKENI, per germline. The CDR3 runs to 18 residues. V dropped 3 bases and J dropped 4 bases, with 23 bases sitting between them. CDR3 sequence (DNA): TGTGCCAGCTCACCGAATTATAGACCTGGGACCACTGCAGATACGCAGTATTTT. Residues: CASSPNYRPGTTADTQYF.

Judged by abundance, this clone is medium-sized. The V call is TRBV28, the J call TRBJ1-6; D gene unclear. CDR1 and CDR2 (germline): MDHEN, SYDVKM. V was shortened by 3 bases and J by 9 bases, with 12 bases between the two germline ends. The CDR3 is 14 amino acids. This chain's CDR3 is CASSFLGSSSPLHF. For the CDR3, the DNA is TGTGCCAGCAGTTTCTTAGGGAGTTCTTCACCCCTCCACTTT.